This entry features one T cell receptor (beta chain) sequence. The table lists this clonotype with many counts. Its antigen specificity is not known. No per-base quality is available; no much larger clone lies one base away. Relative to germline, V is 6 bases shorter and J is 6 bases shorter, with 9 bases between their ends. CDR1 and CDR2 were assigned from the germline V gene (reference sequence) as MNHNY and SVGAGI. There are 12 amino acids in the CDR3, from cysteine to phenylalanine inclusive. Left in the record is the CDR3 DNA by itself, 36 bases read in frame from the first base. The record originates from a study of CD8 T cells in ankylosing spondylitis (dated by TCRdb to about 2017). As for the study more broadly: To find TCR variants linked to disease, the study profiled T cell receptor beta repertoires in ankylosing spondylitis patients and healthy donors. The full study cohort comprised about 25 ankylosing spondylitis patients and 85 to 120 healthy donors. Peripheral blood was sampled, and synovial fluid was also collected from ankylosing spondylitis patients.

Sequencing relied on an Illumina HiSeq 2500. Quantitative 5'-RACE with molecular barcodes was the method used to prepare the TCR beta libraries. Per the source publication's procedure: To identify disease-linked TCR variants, a new computational method was used, one built on a probabilistic model of VDJ rearrangement. TCRdb ran its own pipeline on the public reads, namely fastp trimming at Q25 and MiXCR clone calling, and kept in-frame beta chains. Every entry covers one CDR3 protein and lists the most common genes and DNA from its rows. TCRdb's processing, not the study's, gives the V and J calls here. For this sample there are approximately 250,000 distinct CDR3 sequences; about 10% appear just once. The top ten constitute roughly 2.5% of the sample. What the authors observed across the whole study: The disease-linked clones showed a CD8+ phenotype and occurred at relatively low frequencies in peripheral blood. Some motif variants had previously been reported in the synovial fluid and blood of reactive arthritis patients, which suggests shared mechanisms of disease initiation. Blood from ankylosing spondylitis patients appeared to be characterized by a TCR beta motif made up of several highly homologous amino acid variants. Significant enrichment of the disease-linked clones was reported in matched synovial fluid samples from ankylosing spondylitis patients.

The chain couples TRBV6-6 to TRBJ2-1; the D gene cannot be named for sure. The sequence was obtained from a male donor with ankylosing spondylitis or in good health (not recorded which). The sample consisted of blood, either unsorted or a sorted T cell fraction (not recorded which). CDR3 sequence: CASRDQGNEQFF. The sequenced DNA is TGTGCCAGCAGGGATCAAGGCAATGAGCAGTTCTTC.